These 29 T cell receptor beta chains were sequenced from one sample in a study of OX40 agonist ivuxolimab in advanced cancers. Clones were read by immunoSEQ multiplex PCR, and TCRdb kept only the in-frame ones, dropping some. The data show around 65,000 clones, around 93% seen once. The source material was CD4+ or CD8+ T cells sorted from blood, sampled in a trial of the OX40 agonist ivuxolimab. The receptors were sampled from an adult with an advanced solid tumor such as melanoma, head and neck, liver or kidney cancer.

This chain links TRBV7-9 with TRBJ1-3; D is possibly TRBD1 (5 bases). Germline lookup yields CDR1 SEHNR and CDR2 FQNEAQ (reference sequence). The CDR3 is made up of 17 amino acids. Trimming took 3 bases from V and 3 from J, leaving 18 bases between them. As DNA, the CDR3 is TGTGCCAGCAGCTTTAATTACGACAGTCAAGATGGAAACACCATATATTTT. Its translation: CASSFNYDSQDGNTIYF.

The rearrangement joins TRBV30 to TRBJ2-1; D is unclear. In germline, CDR1 is GTSNPN, CDR2 SVGIG (reference sequence). The CDR3 runs 15 residues. Trimming removed 1 base from V and 0 bases from J, with 10 bases in between. The chain's CDR3 is CAWSDGRSSYNEQFF. In DNA form, the CDR3 reads TGTGCCTGGAGTGACGGCCGGAGCTCCTACAATGAGCAGTTCTTC.

DNA of the CDR3: TGTGCCAGCAGCTTAACCGGCCGGATTAATGAAAAACTGTTTTTT. Translated, it gives CASSLTGRINEKLFF. The genes are TRBV7-6 and TRBJ1-4; D is undetermined. The V gene's germline CDR1 is SGHVS and CDR2 FNYEAQ. V was shortened by 2 bases and J by 4 bases, with 11 bases between the two germline ends. The CDR3 contains 15 residues.

The V call is TRBV6-5, the J call TRBJ1-3, with D tentatively TRBD1 (6 bases). This CDR3 is built from 14 residues. The germline CDR1 and CDR2 sequences are MNHEY and SVGAGI. With 6 bases removed from V and 1 base from J, the gap between germline ends came to 10 bases. CDR3 sequence: CASSFRGSGNTIYF. In DNA form, the CDR3 reads TGTGCCAGCAGCTTCAGGGGTTCTGGAAACACCATATATTTT.

The chain combines TRBV6-4 with TRBJ2-1; 11 bases agree with TRBD2. CDR3 length: 16 amino acids. CDR1 and CDR2 (germline): MRHNA, SNTAGT. Trimming cost V 3 bases and J 5 bases; bases outside gene matches: 6. CDR3 DNA: TGTGCCAGCAGTGAGCTAGCGGGAGGTGTCCACAATGAGCAGTTCTTC. This encodes CASSELAGGVHNEQFF.

The V and J genes are TRBV6-5 and TRBJ2-1; D gene uncertain. The CDR3 has 16 amino acids. The V and J ends lost 0 bases and 0 bases respectively, with 9 bases between them. Germline CDR1 reads MNHEY; CDR2 reads SVGAGI. CDR3 sequence (DNA): TGTGCCAGCAGTTACTCCTGGTCCAGCTCCTACAATGAGCAGTTCTTC. It is translated as CASSYSWSSSYNEQFF.

J is TRBJ1-3 and V is TRBV6-1; D gene ambiguous. The V and J ends lost 6 bases and 4 bases respectively, with 4 bases between them. The CDR3 is 11 amino acids. The V gene's germline CDR1 is MNHNS and CDR2 SASEGT. The CDR3 coding sequence is TGTGCCAGCAGCACCGGAAACACCATATATTTT. It is translated as CASSTGNTIYF.

The gene calls are TRBV5-5 and TRBJ2-5; no reliable D call. Trimming shortened V by 0 bases and J by 5 bases, and 17 bases separated the two germline ends. The CDR3 extends over 16 amino acids. CDR1 and CDR2 from the germline V gene are SGHKS and YYEKEE (reference sequence). The CDR3 loop reads CASSLGRWGSGETQYF. The CDR3 nucleotides read TGTGCCAGCAGCTTGGGACGGTGGGGATCTGGGGAGACCCAGTACTTC.

CDR3 in amino acids: CASSWTDNYGYTF. CDR3 DNA: TGTGCCAGCAGCTGGACCGACAACTATGGCTACACCTTC. The V gene is TRBV13, the J gene TRBJ1-2; no definite D call. V was clipped by 4 bases and J by 2 bases, with 8 bases between them. This CDR3 region has 13 residues. Germline loops: CDR1 PRHDT, CDR2 FYEKMQ (reference sequence).

This chain uses TRBV14 with TRBJ2-5; 8 nucleotides line up with TRBD1. V was clipped by 1 base and J by 3 bases; unmatched bases: 4. The CDR3 extends over 15 amino acids. Germline CDR1 reads SGHDN; CDR2 reads FVKESK. The CDR3 DNA is TGTGCCAGCAGCCAAGCCAGGGGGCGCAAAGAGACCCAGTACTTC. It is translated as CASSQARGRKETQYF.

The rearrangement joins TRBV7-9 to TRBJ2-7; 8 nucleotides match TRBD2. J was trimmed by 2 bases and V by 4 bases; bases with no gene match: 4. Germline CDR1 SEHNR, CDR2 FQNEAQ (reference sequence). The length of the CDR3 is 14 residues. The CDR3 spells CASSSPGGPYEQYF. DNA of the CDR3: TGTGCCAGCAGCTCGCCGGGAGGGCCCTACGAGCAGTACTTC. Using reference TRBV7-9 and TRBJ2-7 for the parts outside the CDR3, the full variable domain is DTGVSQNPRHKITKRGQNVTFRCDPISEHNRLYWYRQTLGQGPEFLTYFQNEAQLEKSRLLSDRFSAERPKGSFSTLEIQRTEQGDSAMYLCASSSPGGPYEQYFGPGTRLTVT.

The rearrangement uses TRBV13 and TRBJ2-1; weak D call: TRBD2 (6 bases). CDR3 length: 16 residues. The germline gives CDR1 PRHDT, CDR2 FYEKMQ (reference sequence). Trimming removed 3 bases at V and 0 bases at J, with 12 bases between. The chain's CDR3 is CASSFGTYSSYNEQFF. DNA for the CDR3: TGTGCCAGCAGCTTCGGGACTTATAGCTCCTACAATGAGCAGTTCTTC.

This clone was seen more than once but under ten times. The chain has TRBV5-5 and TRBJ2-1; 10 bases line up with TRBD2. This CDR3 has 16 amino acids. Per the germline V gene, CDR1 is SGHKS and CDR2 is YYEKEE (reference sequence). V lost 4 bases and J lost 7; bases outside the gene matches: 11. The CDR3 bases are TGTGCCAGCAGCCGCGATAGCGGGAGGTTGGGGAATGAGCAGTTCTTC. Translating gives CASSRDSGRLGNEQFF. The full variable domain, with the rest looked up from reference TRBV5-5 and TRBJ2-1, is DAGVTQSPTHLIKTRGQQVTLRCSPISGHKSVSWYQQVLGQGPQFIFQYYEKEERGRGNFPDRFSARQFPNYSSELNVNALLLGDSALYLCASSRDSGRLGNEQFFGPGTRLTVL.

The CDR3 protein is CASSFRDSSGEKLFF. The CDR3 DNA reads as TGTGCCAGCAGTTTCAGGGACAGTTCGGGGGAAAAACTGTTTTTT. The V call is TRBV28, the J call TRBJ1-4; 7 nucleotides agree with TRBD1. Germline V gene sequence: CDR1 MDHEN, CDR2 SYDVKM. This CDR3 comprises 15 residues. With V trimmed by 3 bases and J by 8 bases, 9 bases remained unmatched.

V gene TRBV2 combines with J gene TRBJ2-3; 9 nucleotides match TRBD2. V shed 5 bases, J shed 0 bases, and the junction held 3 bases outside the gene matches. Germline CDR1 and CDR2: SNHLY and FYNNEI. The CDR3 is 15 amino acids. The DNA for the CDR3 is TGTGCCAGCAGTCCAGCGGGAGGTAGCACAGATACGCAGTATTTT. Translating it yields CASSPAGGSTDTQYF.

V is TRBV9 and J is TRBJ2-3; 11 bases agree with TRBD2. The CDR3 length is 14 residues. V lost 2 bases to trimming and J lost 6 bases; unmatched junction nucleotides: 2. Germline-derived CDR1 and CDR2 are SGDLS and YYNGEE. The CDR3 is CASSVTSGGDTQYF. The CDR3 nucleotides are TGTGCCAGCAGCGTTACTAGCGGGGGCGATACGCAGTATTTT.

The chain employs TRBV30 and TRBJ2-2; TRBD2 matches at 7 bases. CDR1 is GTSNPN and CDR2 is SVGIG in the germline V gene (reference sequence). This CDR3 is built from 15 residues. Losses at the gene ends were 2 bases for V and 2 bases for J; bases not matched to a gene: 5. CDR3 sequence: CAWSILASNTGELFF. CDR3 bases: TGTGCCTGGAGTATACTAGCGTCTAACACCGGGGAGCTGTTTTTT. Full variable domain (outside the CDR3, taken from reference TRBV30 and TRBJ2-2): SQTIHQWPATLVQPVGSPLSLECTVEGTSNPNLYWYRQAAGRGLQLLFYSVGIGQISSEVPQNLSASRPQDRQFILSSKKLLLSDSGFYLCAWSILASNTGELFFGEGSRLTVL.

The gene calls are TRBV29-1 and TRBJ1-1, with D tentatively TRBD1 (6 bases). Germline assignment: CDR1 SQVTM and CDR2 ANQGSEA. Deletions cut 6 bases from V and 1 base from J, with 12 bases between. There are 13 residues in the CDR3. CDR3: CSVLTGENTEAFF. The DNA for the CDR3 is TGCAGCGTCCTGACAGGAGAGAACACTGAAGCTTTCTTT.

V gene TRBV6-5 combines with J gene TRBJ2-1; no clear D. Trimming stripped 0 bases from V and 3 bases from J, with 6 bases between. This CDR3 is 14 amino acids long. The germline gives CDR1 MNHEY, CDR2 SVGAGI. The CDR3 spells CASSYSEGYNEQFF. The CDR3 DNA follows: TGTGCCAGCAGTTACTCTGAAGGCTACAATGAGCAGTTCTTC.

In its sample, this clone was seen once. The gene calls are TRBV6-6 and TRBJ2-7, with D unresolved. This CDR3 spans 13 amino acids. Germline V gives CDR1 MNHNY, CDR2 SVGAGI (reference sequence). V lost 0 bases and J 3 bases, leaving 6 bases between the germline ends. The CDR3 sequence: CASSYSAFYEQYF. The CDR3 DNA reads TGTGCCAGCAGTTACTCGGCCTTCTACGAGCAGTACTTC.

This sequence joins TRBV29-1 and TRBJ2-7; D gene ambiguous. The CDR3 loop spans 13 amino acids. Deletions cut 4 bases from V and 0 bases from J, with 10 bases between. Germline V lookup: CDR1 SQVTM, CDR2 ANQGSEA. The CDR3: CSVGGRFSYEQYF. The CDR3 DNA follows: TGCAGCGTTGGTGGGCGATTCTCCTACGAGCAGTACTTC.

This sequence joins TRBV5-4 and TRBJ2-2, with no clear D. Germline CDR1 is SGHNT and CDR2 is YYREEE (reference sequence). V was clipped by 4 bases and J by 5 bases, with 12 bases between them. This CDR3 contains 14 residues. The CDR3 loop reads CASSPTYSTGELFF. The CDR3 DNA reads as TGTGCCAGCAGCCCTACGTACTCGACCGGGGAGCTGTTTTTT.

The V call is TRBV11-2, the J call TRBJ1-1; D is unresolved. CDR1 and CDR2 from the germline V gene are SGHAT and FQNNGV. This CDR3 has 12 amino acids. The ends were cut back, 3 bases at V and 5 bases at J, with 7 bases in the middle. The CDR3: CASSFGNTEAFF. The CDR3 DNA reads as TGTGCCAGCAGCTTCGGGAATACTGAAGCTTTCTTT.

The chain couples TRBV7-6 to TRBJ1-1; D may be TRBD1 (6 bases). Trimming stripped 5 bases from V and 6 bases from J, with 19 bases between. The CDR3 runs 15 residues. CDR1 is SGHVS and CDR2 is FNYEAQ in the germline V gene. For the CDR3, the DNA is TGTGCCAGCAGCCTCTACAGGGAAGATACTCCTGAAGCTTTCTTT. It translates to CASSLYREDTPEAFF. The variable domain in full, with the rest retrieved from reference TRBV7-6 and TRBJ1-1, is GAGVSQSPRYKVTKRGQDVALRCDPISGHVSLYWYRQALGQGPEFLTYFNYEAQQDKSGLPNDRFSAERPEGSISTLTIQRTEQRDSAMYRCASSLYREDTPEAFFGQGTRLTVV.

The chain joins TRBV14 to TRBJ2-1; 8 positions match TRBD2. V dropped 0 bases and J dropped 9; count of bases not matched to a gene: 10. The CDR3 loop spans 16 amino acids. Germline V gives CDR1 SGHDN, CDR2 FVKESK. CDR3 protein: CASSQDRTGGRGEQFF. The CDR3 DNA sequence: TGTGCCAGCAGCCAAGATCGAACGGGAGGGCGAGGTGAGCAGTTCTTC.

The chain carries TRBV28 and TRBJ2-1; 11 bases are a match to TRBD1. J gave up 10 bases and V 7 bases, and 9 bases lay outside the gene matches. This CDR3 contains 14 residues. CDR1 and CDR2 from the germline V gene are MDHEN and SYDVKM. The CDR3 DNA follows: TGTGCCAGCAAGGGGACAGGGGGAATTAAGGAGCAGTTCTTC. Amino acid sequence: CASKGTGGIKEQFF.

The rearrangement joins TRBV18 to TRBJ1-4; no reliable D call. This CDR3 contains 13 residues. From germline, CDR1 is KGHSH and CDR2 LQKENI. Between the trimmed V and J ends, which lost 2 bases and 5 bases, there was a span of 6 bases. Here the CDR3 reads CASSPGYNEKLFF. The DNA of the CDR3 is TGTGCCAGCTCACCAGGGTACAATGAAAAACTGTTTTTT.

The rearrangement uses TRBV19 and TRBJ1-5; D is unclear. Germline-derived CDR1 and CDR2 are LNHDA and SQIVND (reference sequence). V was clipped by 3 bases and J by 16 bases, with 22 bases between them. This CDR3 is 14 amino acids long. CDR3 loop: CASSIGDGSYETHF. Here the CDR3 DNA reads TGTGCCAGTAGTATCGGTGACGGGTCTTATGAAACCCATTTT.

This clone was detected only once. The chain recombines TRBV11-2 with TRBJ2-2; D is unresolved. The CDR3 spans 19 residues. Looked up from germline, CDR1 is SGHAT and CDR2 is FQNNGV. With 0 bases removed from V and 4 bases from J, the gap between germline ends came to 21 bases. The CDR3 reads CASSLEKYVDPGGTGELFF. The DNA of the CDR3 is TGTGCCAGCAGCTTAGAAAAATATGTGGACCCAGGTGGCACCGGGGAGCTGTTTTTT.